Sequencing of this T cell receptor (beta chain) was carried out in a study of technical replicates of blood from a handful of donors. The CDR3 length is 14 residues. Trimming cost V 7 bases and J 4 bases, with 16 bases left between them. Germline V gives CDR1 LNHDA, CDR2 SQIVND (reference sequence). This table comes from immunoSEQ multiplex PCR, and its TCRdb copy is limited to in-frame clones, with some not included. The profile covers more than 65,000 clones, with roughly 91% appearing a single time and 0.37% taken by the ten largest. Sequencing used T cells isolated from PBMCs. The V call is TRBV19, the J call TRBJ1-1, with D perhaps matching TRBD1 (5 bases). The receptor's source is a human donor in good health. Some clones in this sample may be carry-over from other donors' samples. CDR3 nucleotide sequence: TGTGCCAGTATCCAGGGAGCGGGTGGCACTGAAGCTTTCTTT. This encodes CASIQGAGGTEAFF.